This T cell receptor (beta chain) was sequenced for a study of T cells in Graves' hyperthyroidism and ophthalmopathy. Fresh 10 ml peripheral blood yielded PBMCs. Germline V lookup: CDR1 DFQATT, CDR2 SNEGSKA (reference sequence). This CDR3 region has 15 residues. Unmatched junction bases numbered 3, after V lost 5 bases and J lost 0 bases. At least ten counts were recorded for this clonotype. Amplification of TCR beta CDR3 regions was performed using RNA transcripts as template. HTBI primers drove first-round RT-PCR of the TCR CDR3. One entry per CDR3 protein, called by TCRdb with MiXCR from the multiplex PCR reads. The sample holds hundreds of thousands of distinct CDR3 sequences, about a sixth seen once.

The TCR originated in a woman between 55 and 75 years old with Graves' ophthalmopathy. The chain has TRBV20-1 and TRBJ2-1; TRBD2 matches at 11 bases. Material for sequencing was blood. The CDR3 is CSASSGGRSYNEQFF. The DNA of the CDR3 is TGCAGTGCTTCTAGCGGGGGGCGCTCCTACAATGAGCAGTTCTTC.